This T cell receptor beta chain was obtained from a study of blood T cell repertoires in COVID-19. For the study at large: In each case, the material was cDNA or gDNA derived from T cells, B-cell-depleted T cells, or PBMCs.

The Seattle patients, enrolled during active infection, were followed longitudinally. V was trimmed by 1 base and J by 4 bases, leaving 8 bases between them. The CDR3 consists of 13 residues. CDR1 is SGDLS and CDR2 is YYNGEE in the germline V gene. Here immunoSEQ multiplex PCR was the method, and the copy in TCRdb shows in-frame clones only, minus some. This table has 96,000 or so clones, 80% to 90% appearing once. The sequence derives from a human donor with COVID-19, enrolled during active disease. The donor label of this sample is uncertain. J is TRBJ2-5 and V is TRBV9, with a weak D call TRBD1 (5 bases). The sequenced sample consisted of peripheral blood. The CDR3 protein is CASSVLGRETQYF. In nucleotides, the CDR3 is TGTGCCAGCAGCGTATTGGGGCGAGAGACCCAGTACTTC.